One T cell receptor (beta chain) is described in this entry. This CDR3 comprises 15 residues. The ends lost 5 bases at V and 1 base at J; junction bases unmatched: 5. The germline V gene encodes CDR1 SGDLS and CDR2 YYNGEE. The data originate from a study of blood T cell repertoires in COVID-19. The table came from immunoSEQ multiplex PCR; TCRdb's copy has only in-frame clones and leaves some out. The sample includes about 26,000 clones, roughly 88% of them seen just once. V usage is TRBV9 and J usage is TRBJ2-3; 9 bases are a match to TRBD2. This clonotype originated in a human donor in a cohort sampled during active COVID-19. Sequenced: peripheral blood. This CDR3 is CASSDSGGRTDTQYF. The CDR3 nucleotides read TGTGCCAGCAGTGATAGCGGGGGCCGCACAGATACGCAGTATTTT.